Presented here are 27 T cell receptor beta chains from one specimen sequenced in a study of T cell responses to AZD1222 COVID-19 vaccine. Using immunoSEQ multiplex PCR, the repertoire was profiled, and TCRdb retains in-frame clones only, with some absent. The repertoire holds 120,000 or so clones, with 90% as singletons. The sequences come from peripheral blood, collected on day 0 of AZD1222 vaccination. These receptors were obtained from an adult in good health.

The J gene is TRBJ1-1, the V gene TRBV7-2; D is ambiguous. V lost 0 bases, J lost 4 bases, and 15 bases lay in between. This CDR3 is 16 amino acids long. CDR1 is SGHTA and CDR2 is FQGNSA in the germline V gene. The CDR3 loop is CASSLAGRNSGTEAFF. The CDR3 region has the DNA TGTGCCAGCAGCTTAGCTGGGCGGAATTCGGGCACTGAAGCTTTCTTT.

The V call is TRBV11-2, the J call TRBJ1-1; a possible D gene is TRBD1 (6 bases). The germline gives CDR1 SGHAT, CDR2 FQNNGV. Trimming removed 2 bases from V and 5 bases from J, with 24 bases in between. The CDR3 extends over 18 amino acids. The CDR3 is CASSLFVTGAPRRTEAFF. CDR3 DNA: TGTGCCAGCAGCTTATTTGTAACGGGGGCCCCCAGGAGGACTGAAGCTTTCTTT.

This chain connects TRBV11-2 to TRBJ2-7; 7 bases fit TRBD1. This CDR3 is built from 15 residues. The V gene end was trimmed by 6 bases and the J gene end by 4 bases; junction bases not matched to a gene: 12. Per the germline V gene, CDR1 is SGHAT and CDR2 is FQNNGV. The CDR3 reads CASSGLQGRWYEQYF. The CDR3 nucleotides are TGTGCCAGCAGTGGTTTACAGGGGCGATGGTACGAGCAGTACTTC.

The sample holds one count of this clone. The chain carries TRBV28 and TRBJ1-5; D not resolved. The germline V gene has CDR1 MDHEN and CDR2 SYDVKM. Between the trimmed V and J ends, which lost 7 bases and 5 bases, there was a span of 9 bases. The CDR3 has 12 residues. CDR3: CASTVLDQPQHF. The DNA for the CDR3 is TGTGCCAGCACCGTTTTGGATCAGCCCCAGCATTTT.

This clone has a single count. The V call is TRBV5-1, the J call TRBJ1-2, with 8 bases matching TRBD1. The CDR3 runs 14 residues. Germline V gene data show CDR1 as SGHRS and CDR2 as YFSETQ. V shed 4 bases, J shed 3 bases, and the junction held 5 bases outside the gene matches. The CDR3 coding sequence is TGCGCCAGCAGCACCGGACAGGGAGACTATGGCTACACCTTC. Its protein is CASSTGQGDYGYTF.

The CDR3 sequence: CASSSLKGTGSTEAFF. The CDR3 DNA reads TGCGCCAGCAGCTCCCTTAAGGGGACAGGGAGTACTGAAGCTTTCTTT. V gene TRBV5-1 combines with J gene TRBJ1-1, with TRBD1 matching 9 bases. Germline lookup yields CDR1 SGHRS and CDR2 YFSETQ. V lost 3 bases to trimming and J lost 5 bases; unmatched junction nucleotides: 11. The CDR3 extends over 16 amino acids.

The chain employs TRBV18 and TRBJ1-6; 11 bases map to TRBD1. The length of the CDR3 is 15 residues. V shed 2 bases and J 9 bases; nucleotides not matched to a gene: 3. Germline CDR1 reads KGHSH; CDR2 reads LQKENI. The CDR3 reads CASSPRDRGSSPLHF. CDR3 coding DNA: TGTGCCAGCTCACCAAGGGACAGGGGGAGTTCACCCCTCCACTTT.

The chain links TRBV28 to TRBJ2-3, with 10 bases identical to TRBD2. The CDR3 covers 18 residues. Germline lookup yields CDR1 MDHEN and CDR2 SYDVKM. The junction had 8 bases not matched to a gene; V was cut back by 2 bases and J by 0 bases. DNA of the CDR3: TGTGCCAGCAGTTTAGCGGGACTAGCGCAGATTAGCACAGATACGCAGTATTTT. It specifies CASSLAGLAQISTDTQYF.

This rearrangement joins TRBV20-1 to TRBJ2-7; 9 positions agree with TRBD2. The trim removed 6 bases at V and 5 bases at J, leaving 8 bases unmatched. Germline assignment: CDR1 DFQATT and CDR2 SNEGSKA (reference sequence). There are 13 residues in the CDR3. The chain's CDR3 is CSASSGRLNEQYF. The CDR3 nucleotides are TGCAGTGCCAGTAGCGGGAGATTGAACGAGCAGTACTTC.

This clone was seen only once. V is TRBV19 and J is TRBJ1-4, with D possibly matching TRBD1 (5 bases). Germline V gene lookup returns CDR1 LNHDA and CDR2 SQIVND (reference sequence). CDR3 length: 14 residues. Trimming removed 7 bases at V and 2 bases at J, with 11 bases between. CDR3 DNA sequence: TGTGCCAGTATGGAGGGGACGACTAATGAAAAACTGTTTTTT. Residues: CASMEGTTNEKLFF. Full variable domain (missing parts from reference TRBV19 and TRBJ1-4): DGGITQSPKYLFRKEGQNVTLSCEQNLNHDAMYWYRQDPGQGLRLIYYSQIVNDFQKGDIAEGYSVSREKKESFPLTVTSAQKNPTAFYLCASMEGTTNEKLFFGSGTQLSVL.

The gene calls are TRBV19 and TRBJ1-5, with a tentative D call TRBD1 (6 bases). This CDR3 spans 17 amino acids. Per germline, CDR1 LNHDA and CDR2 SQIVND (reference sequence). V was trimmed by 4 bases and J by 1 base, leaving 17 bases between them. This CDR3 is CASSTSYREASNQPQHF. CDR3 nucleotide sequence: TGTGCCAGTAGTACCTCGTACAGGGAGGCGAGCAATCAGCCCCAGCATTTT.

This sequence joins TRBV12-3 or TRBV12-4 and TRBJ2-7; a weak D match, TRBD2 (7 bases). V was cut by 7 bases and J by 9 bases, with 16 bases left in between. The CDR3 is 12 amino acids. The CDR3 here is CASNGAGAGQYF. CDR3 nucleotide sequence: TGTGCCAGCAACGGCGCGGGGGCTGGGCAGTACTTC.

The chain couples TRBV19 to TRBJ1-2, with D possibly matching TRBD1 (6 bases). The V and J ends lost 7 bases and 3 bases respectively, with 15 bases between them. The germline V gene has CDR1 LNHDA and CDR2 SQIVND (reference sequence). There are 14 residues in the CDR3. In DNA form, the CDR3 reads TGTGCCAGTACCGAGGGGGGAGGATACTATGGCTACACCTTC. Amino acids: CASTEGGGYYGYTF. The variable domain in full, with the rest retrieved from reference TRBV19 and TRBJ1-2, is DGGITQSPKYLFRKEGQNVTLSCEQNLNHDAMYWYRQDPGQGLRLIYYSQIVNDFQKGDIAEGYSVSREKKESFPLTVTSAQKNPTAFYLCASTEGGGYYGYTFGSGTRLTVV.

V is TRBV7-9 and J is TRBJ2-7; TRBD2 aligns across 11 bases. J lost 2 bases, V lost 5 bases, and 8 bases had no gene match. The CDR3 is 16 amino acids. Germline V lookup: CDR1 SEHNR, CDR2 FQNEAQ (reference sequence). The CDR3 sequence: CASSAPSGRPTYEQYF. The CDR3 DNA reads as TGTGCCAGCAGCGCTCCTAGCGGGAGGCCAACCTACGAGCAGTACTTC.

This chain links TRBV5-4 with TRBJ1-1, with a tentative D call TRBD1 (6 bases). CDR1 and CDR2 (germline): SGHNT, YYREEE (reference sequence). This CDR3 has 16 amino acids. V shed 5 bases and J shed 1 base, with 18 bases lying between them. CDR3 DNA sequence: TGTGCCAGCAGACGCGACAACAGGGTTGGGAACACTGAAGCTTTCTTT. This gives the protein CASRRDNRVGNTEAFF.

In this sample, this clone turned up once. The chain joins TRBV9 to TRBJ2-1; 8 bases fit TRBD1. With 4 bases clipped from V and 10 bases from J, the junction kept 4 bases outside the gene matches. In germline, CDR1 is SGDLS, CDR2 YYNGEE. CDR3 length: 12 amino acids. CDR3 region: CASSLGDREQFF. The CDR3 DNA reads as TGTGCCAGCAGCCTAGGGGACAGGGAGCAGTTCTTC.

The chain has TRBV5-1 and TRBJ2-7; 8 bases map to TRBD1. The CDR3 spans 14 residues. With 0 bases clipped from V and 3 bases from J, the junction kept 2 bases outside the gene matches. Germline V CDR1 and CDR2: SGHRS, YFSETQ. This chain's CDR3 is CASSLGGQDYEQYF. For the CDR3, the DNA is TGCGCCAGCAGCTTGGGGGGACAGGACTACGAGCAGTACTTC. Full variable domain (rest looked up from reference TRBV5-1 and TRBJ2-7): KAGVTQTPRYLIKTRGQQVTLSCSPISGHRSVSWYQQTPGQGLQFLFEYFSETQRNKGNFPGRFSGRQFSNSRSEMNVSTLELGDSALYLCASSLGGQDYEQYFGPGTRLTVT.

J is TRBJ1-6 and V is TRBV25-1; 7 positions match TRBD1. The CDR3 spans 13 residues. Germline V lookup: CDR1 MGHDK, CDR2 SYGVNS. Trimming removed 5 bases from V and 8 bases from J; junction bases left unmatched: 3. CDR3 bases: TGTGCCAGCAGTCCCCAGGGGGATTCACCCCTCCACTTT. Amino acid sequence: CASSPQGDSPLHF.

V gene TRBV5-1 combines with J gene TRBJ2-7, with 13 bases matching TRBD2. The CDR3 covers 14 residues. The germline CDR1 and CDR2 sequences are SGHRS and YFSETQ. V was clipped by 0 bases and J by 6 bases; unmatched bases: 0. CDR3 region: CASSLGTSGSEQYF. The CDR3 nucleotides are TGCGCCAGCAGCTTGGGGACTAGCGGGAGCGAGCAGTACTTC.

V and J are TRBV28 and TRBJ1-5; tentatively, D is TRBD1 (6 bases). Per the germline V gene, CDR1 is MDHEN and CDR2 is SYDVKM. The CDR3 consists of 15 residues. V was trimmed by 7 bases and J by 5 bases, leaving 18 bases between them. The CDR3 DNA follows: TGTGCCAGCACACCCGCGGGGGAGGGGGATCAGCCCCAGCATTTT. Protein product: CASTPAGEGDQPQHF. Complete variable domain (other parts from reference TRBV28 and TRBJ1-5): DVKVTQSSRYLVKRTGEKVFLECVQDMDHENMFWYRQDPGLGLRLIYFSYDVKMKEKGDIPEGYSVSREKKERFSLILESASTNQTSMYLCASTPAGEGDQPQHFGDGTRLSIL.

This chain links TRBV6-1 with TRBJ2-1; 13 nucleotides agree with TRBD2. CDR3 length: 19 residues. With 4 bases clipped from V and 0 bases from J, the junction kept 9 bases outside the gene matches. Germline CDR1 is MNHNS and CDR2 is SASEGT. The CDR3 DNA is TGTGCCAGCAGTGCCTTGGGACTAGCGGGAATCAGCTCCTACAATGAGCAGTTCTTC. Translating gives CASSALGLAGISSYNEQFF.

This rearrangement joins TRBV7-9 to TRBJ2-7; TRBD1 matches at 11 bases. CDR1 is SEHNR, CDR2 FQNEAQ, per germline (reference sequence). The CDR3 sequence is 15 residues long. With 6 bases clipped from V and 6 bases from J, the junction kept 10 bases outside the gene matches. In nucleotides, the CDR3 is TGTGCCAGCAGTCTCCCGGACAGGGGGCACCCCGAGCAGTACTTC. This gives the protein CASSLPDRGHPEQYF.

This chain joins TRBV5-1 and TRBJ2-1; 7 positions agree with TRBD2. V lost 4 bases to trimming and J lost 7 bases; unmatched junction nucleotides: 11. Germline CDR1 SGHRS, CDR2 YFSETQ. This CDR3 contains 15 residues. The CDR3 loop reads CASSPREVSGNEQFF. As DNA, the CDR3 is TGCGCCAGCAGCCCAAGGGAGGTTAGCGGGAATGAGCAGTTCTTC.

CDR3 nucleotides: TGTGCCAGCAGTAAGACAGGGAAATACGAGCAGTACTTC. Amino acids: CASSKTGKYEQYF. The chain combines TRBV28 with TRBJ2-7; TRBD1 matches at 7 bases. This CDR3 is 13 amino acids long. CDR1 is MDHEN, CDR2 SYDVKM, per germline. With 5 bases clipped from V and 4 bases from J, the junction kept 5 bases outside the gene matches.

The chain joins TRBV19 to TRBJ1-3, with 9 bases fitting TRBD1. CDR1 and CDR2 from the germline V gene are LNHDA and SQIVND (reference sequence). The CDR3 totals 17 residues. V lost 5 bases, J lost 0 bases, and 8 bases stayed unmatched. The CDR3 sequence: CASSASGTGYSGNTIYF. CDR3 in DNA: TGTGCCAGTAGTGCCTCCGGGACAGGGTACTCTGGAAACACCATATATTTT.

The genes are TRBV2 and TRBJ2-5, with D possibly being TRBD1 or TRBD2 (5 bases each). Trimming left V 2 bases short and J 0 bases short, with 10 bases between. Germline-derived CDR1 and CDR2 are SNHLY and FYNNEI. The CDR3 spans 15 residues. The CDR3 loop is CASSEPGRNQETQYF. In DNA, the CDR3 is TGTGCCAGCAGTGAACCGGGACGGAACCAAGAGACCCAGTACTTC.

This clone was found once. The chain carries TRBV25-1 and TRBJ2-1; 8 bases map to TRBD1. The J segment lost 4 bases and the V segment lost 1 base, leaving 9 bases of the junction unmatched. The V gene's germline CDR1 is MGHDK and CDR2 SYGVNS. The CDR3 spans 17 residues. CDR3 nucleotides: TGTGCCAGCAGTGAATCCGGACAGGGCCCCCCTTACAATGAGCAGTTCTTC. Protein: CASSESGQGPPYNEQFF. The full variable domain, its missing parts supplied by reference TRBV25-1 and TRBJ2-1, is EADIYQTPRYLVIGTGKKITLECSQTMGHDKMYWYQQDPGMELHLIHYSYGVNSTEKGDLSSESTVSRIRTEHFPLTLESARPSHTSQYLCASSESGQGPPYNEQFFGPGTRLTVL.